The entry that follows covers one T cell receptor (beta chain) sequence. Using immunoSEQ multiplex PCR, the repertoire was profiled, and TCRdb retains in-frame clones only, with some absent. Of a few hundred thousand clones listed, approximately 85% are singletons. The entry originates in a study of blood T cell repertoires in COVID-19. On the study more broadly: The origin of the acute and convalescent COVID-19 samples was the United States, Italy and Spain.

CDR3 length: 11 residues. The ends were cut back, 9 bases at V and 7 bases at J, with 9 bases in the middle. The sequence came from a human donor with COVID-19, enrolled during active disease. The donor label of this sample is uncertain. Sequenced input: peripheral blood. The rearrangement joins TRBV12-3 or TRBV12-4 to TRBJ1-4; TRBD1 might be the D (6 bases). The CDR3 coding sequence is TGTGCCAGTCTAGGGGGTGAAAAACTGTTTTTT. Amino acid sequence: CASLGGEKLFF.